A single sample gave rise to the 23 T cell receptor beta chains below, sequenced in a study of blood T cell dynamics during melanoma immunotherapy. Only in-frame clones appear in the TCRdb table, and some are missing; sequencing was by immunoSEQ multiplex PCR. Here the sample spans 7,000 or so clones, roughly 80% being singletons. The sample's time point: pre-treatment baseline. Sequences were derived from blood, sampled from a patient treated with checkpoint blockade. These receptors all stem from a human donor with melanoma.

V is TRBV5-1 and J is TRBJ2-7; D ambiguous. CDR1 SGHRS and CDR2 YFSETQ come from the germline V gene. Trimming pared 2 bases from V and 1 base from J, leaving 16 bases between. CDR3 length: 16 residues. CDR3 loop: CASSLGVGSGSYEQYF. The DNA for the CDR3 is TGCGCCAGCAGCTTAGGTGTAGGGTCAGGTTCCTACGAGCAGTACTTC.

CDR3 bases: TGCGCCAGCAGCCCCCGGGACAGGGGGTACAACGAGCAGTACTTC. Translating it yields CASSPRDRGYNEQYF. The V and J genes are TRBV5-1 and TRBJ2-7; 11 bases match TRBD1. This CDR3 has 15 amino acids. Germline V gene sequence: CDR1 SGHRS, CDR2 YFSETQ. Trimming took 4 bases from V and 5 from J; bases not matched to a gene: 8.

The chain links TRBV25-1 to TRBJ1-1; D not resolved. The germline V gene encodes CDR1 MGHDK and CDR2 SYGVNS. This CDR3 region has 13 residues. Trimming took off 8 bases at V and 1 base at J, with 11 bases between the two ends. CDR3: CASLRSQNTEAFF. CDR3 nucleotide sequence: TGTGCCAGCCTAAGGAGTCAGAACACTGAAGCTTTCTTT.

The V call is TRBV25-1, the J call TRBJ1-4; TRBD1 is a possible D gene (5 bases). Trimming cost V 5 bases and J 7 bases, with 17 bases left between them. This CDR3 has 15 residues. Germline CDR1 is MGHDK and CDR2 is SYGVNS. The CDR3 is CASSPNRGGGEKLFF. CDR3 nucleotides: TGTGCCAGCAGTCCAAACCGGGGGGGTGGTGAAAAACTGTTTTTT.

The chain uses TRBV10-3 and TRBJ2-5; 10 bases agree with TRBD1. Germline CDR1 is ENHRY and CDR2 is SYGVKD. The trim removed 1 base at V and 9 bases at J, leaving 2 bases unmatched. CDR3 length: 13 amino acids. The CDR3 sequence: CAISELGQGSQYF. The CDR3 DNA reads as TGTGCCATCAGTGAGTTGGGACAGGGGTCCCAGTACTTC.

The rearrangement joins TRBV4-1 to TRBJ1-1; possible D gene TRBD1, 6 bases. There are 13 residues in the CDR3. Germline V lookup: CDR1 MGHRA, CDR2 YSYEKL. The V end was cut by 5 bases, the J end by 1 base, with 8 bases between. The CDR3 region is CASSRDTNTEAFF. Written as DNA, the CDR3 is TGCGCCAGCAGCAGGGACACGAACACTGAAGCTTTCTTT.

J is TRBJ1-2 and V is TRBV9, with D unresolved. Deletions cut 2 bases from V and 0 bases from J, with 17 bases between. The germline V gene has CDR1 SGDLS and CDR2 YYNGEE. This CDR3 region has 17 residues. CDR3 residues: CASSVAPRAAANYGYTF. CDR3 sequence (DNA): TGTGCCAGCAGCGTTGCCCCTAGGGCAGCAGCTAACTATGGCTACACCTTC.

This clone was recorded a few times. CDR3 DNA sequence: TGCGCCAGCAGCCGCGGGACTAGCGGGAGTGGTAGCACAGATACGCAGTATTTT. It codes for CASSRGTSGSGSTDTQYF. J is TRBJ2-3 and V is TRBV5-1; 14 bases agree with TRBD2. V trimming: 4 bases; J trimming: 0 bases; junction bases outside the gene matches: 7. This CDR3 has 18 amino acids. In germline, CDR1 is SGHRS, CDR2 YFSETQ.

J is TRBJ2-1 and V is TRBV2; D may be TRBD1 (6 bases). This CDR3 region has 14 residues. V dropped 1 base and J dropped 8 bases, with 12 bases sitting between them. Germline CDR1 and CDR2: SNHLY and FYNNEI. CDR3 amino acids: CASSEGRGLDEQFF. The CDR3 DNA reads TGTGCCAGCAGTGAAGGAAGGGGGTTGGATGAGCAGTTCTTC.

The V gene is TRBV18, the J gene TRBJ1-1, with 8 positions matching TRBD1. In germline, CDR1 is KGHSH, CDR2 LQKENI. This CDR3 has 15 residues. The ends lost 3 bases at V and 1 base at J; junction bases unmatched: 4. The CDR3 region is CASSPGQGKNTEAFF. The CDR3 DNA reads as TGTGCCAGCTCACCCGGACAGGGTAAGAACACTGAAGCTTTCTTT.

This clone has just a few counts. The V and J genes are TRBV4-2 and TRBJ2-3; 7 positions match TRBD2. After removal of 5 bases from V and 8 bases from J, the junction contained 13 bases not matched to a gene. There are 15 residues in the CDR3. CDR1 LGHNA and CDR2 YNFKEQ come from the germline V gene. The CDR3 loop reads CASSLGGGMGATQYF. The CDR3 DNA follows: TGTGCCAGCAGCTTGGGGGGAGGGATGGGTGCTACGCAGTATTTT.

V usage is TRBV7-9 and J usage is TRBJ1-3, with D possibly TRBD1 on 5 matching bases. The CDR3 is 15 amino acids. In germline, CDR1 is SEHNR, CDR2 FQNEAQ (reference sequence). V was cut by 6 bases and J by 0 bases, with 12 bases left in between. In DNA form, the CDR3 reads TGTGCCAGCAGTAGGGGACGGAGCTCTGGAAACACCATATATTTT. It yields the protein CASSRGRSSGNTIYF. Together with reference TRBV7-9 and TRBJ1-3, the CDR3 gives the full variable domain: DTGVSQNPRHKITKRGQNVTFRCDPISEHNRLYWYRQTLGQGPEFLTYFQNEAQLEKSRLLSDRFSAERPKGSFSTLEIQRTEQGDSAMYLCASSRGRSSGNTIYFGEGSWLTVV.

The chain uses TRBV7-9 and TRBJ1-2; D call uncertain. The CDR3 length is 16 residues. Germline V lookup: CDR1 SEHNR, CDR2 FQNEAQ (reference sequence). Trimming pared 1 base from V and 2 bases from J, leaving 14 bases between. CDR3 residues: CASSLVGQKENYGYTF. Here the CDR3 DNA reads TGTGCCAGCAGCTTAGTAGGGCAGAAGGAGAACTATGGCTACACCTTC. Complete variable domain (other parts from reference TRBV7-9 and TRBJ1-2): DTGVSQNPRHKITKRGQNVTFRCDPISEHNRLYWYRQTLGQGPEFLTYFQNEAQLEKSRLLSDRFSAERPKGSFSTLEIQRTEQGDSAMYLCASSLVGQKENYGYTFGSGTRLTVV.

This chain joins TRBV5-8 and TRBJ2-3; D call uncertain. Germline loops: CDR1 SGHTS, CDR2 YDEGEE. The CDR3 is 17 amino acids. V was shortened by 0 bases and J by 2 bases, with 16 bases between the two germline ends. The CDR3 sequence is CASSLAVGTKPTDTQYF. Here the CDR3 DNA reads TGTGCCAGCAGCTTGGCCGTCGGTACCAAACCCACAGATACGCAGTATTTT.

This clone was recorded once. This sequence joins TRBV28 and TRBJ2-7; a possible D gene is TRBD1 (5 bases). The V and J ends lost 9 bases and 5 bases respectively, with 14 bases between them. Per germline, CDR1 MDHEN and CDR2 SYDVKM. The length of the CDR3 is 12 residues. CDR3 residues: CASQGPHHEQYF. The CDR3 DNA reads TGTGCCAGTCAGGGCCCTCACCACGAGCAGTACTTC.

The rearrangement links TRBV4-2 to TRBJ1-6; D is undetermined. V was trimmed by 0 bases and J by 8 bases, leaving 8 bases between them. The CDR3 runs to 14 residues. From germline, CDR1 is LGHNA and CDR2 YNFKEQ. CDR3 DNA: TGTGCCAGCAGCCAAGATCGGGCGTATTCACCCCTCCACTTT. It yields the protein CASSQDRAYSPLHF.

This clone was recorded a few times. This chain connects TRBV30 to TRBJ1-1; the D is unclear. CDR3 size: 11 residues. Germline V gene data show CDR1 as GTSNPN and CDR2 as SVGIG (reference sequence). Trimming pared 5 bases from V and 2 bases from J, leaving 6 bases between. CDR3 sequence reads: CAWQSNTEAFF. The CDR3 bases are TGTGCCTGGCAGAGTAACACTGAAGCTTTCTTT. The variable domain in full, with the rest retrieved from reference TRBV30 and TRBJ1-1, is SQTIHQWPATLVQPVGSPLSLECTVEGTSNPNLYWYRQAAGRGLQLLFYSVGIGQISSEVPQNLSASRPQDRQFILSSKKLLLSDSGFYLCAWQSNTEAFFGQGTRLTVV.

The chain couples TRBV7-9 to TRBJ1-5; no definite D call. This CDR3 region has 13 residues. The V and J ends lost 5 bases and 5 bases respectively, with 10 bases between them. Germline V lookup: CDR1 SEHNR, CDR2 FQNEAQ (reference sequence). CDR3 nucleotides: TGTGCCAGCAGCCTCCAGAGGGATCAGCCCCAGCATTTT. This translates into CASSLQRDQPQHF.

The V gene is TRBV11-3, the J gene TRBJ1-5, with D unresolved. Germline loops: CDR1 SGHNT, CDR2 YENEEA. V shed 3 bases and J shed 5 bases, with 8 bases lying between them. The CDR3 spans 13 residues. The CDR3, as DNA: TGTGCCAGCAGCTTGTTTTCGGATCAGCCCCAGCATTTT. Translating it yields CASSLFSDQPQHF. The variable domain in full, completed from reference TRBV11-3 and TRBJ1-5, reads EAGVVQSPRYKIIEKKQPVAFWCNPISGHNTLYWYLQNLGQGPELLIRYENEEAVDDSQLPKDRFSAERLKGVDSTLKIQPAELGDSAVYLCASSLFSDQPQHFGDGTRLSIL.

The chain couples TRBV7-9 to TRBJ2-5; possibly TRBD1 or TRBD2 for D (6 bases each). Germline lookup yields CDR1 SEHNR and CDR2 FQNEAQ (reference sequence). This CDR3 spans 14 amino acids. Between the trimmed V and J ends, which lost 5 bases and 5 bases, there was a span of 15 bases. CDR3 in amino acids: CASSRVEGGETQYF. The CDR3 nucleotides are TGTGCCAGCAGCCGGGTCGAGGGGGGCGAGACCCAGTACTTC.

The gene calls are TRBV11-2 and TRBJ2-3, with D possibly matching TRBD1 (6 bases). Trimming removed 1 base at V and 8 bases at J, with 16 bases between. In germline, CDR1 is SGHAT, CDR2 FQNNGV. This CDR3 comprises 15 residues. This CDR3 is CASSLARDTGGTQYF. Here the CDR3 DNA reads TGTGCCAGCAGCTTAGCCCGGGACACTGGGGGTACGCAGTATTTT.

The chain's CDR3 is CASSYGNTIYF. The DNA of the CDR3 is TGTGCCAGCAGCTATGGAAACACCATATATTTT. The V call is TRBV6-9, the J call TRBJ1-3; D is unclear. V dropped 6 bases and J dropped 3 bases, with 3 bases sitting between them. The CDR3 sequence is 11 residues long. CDR1 is MNHGY and CDR2 is SVAAGI in the germline V gene.

This sequence joins TRBV29-1 and TRBJ2-7, with 7 nucleotides matching TRBD1. CDR1 and CDR2 from the germline V gene are SQVTM and ANQGSEA. V was pared by 7 bases and J by 10 bases, with 10 bases of the junction left unmatched. The CDR3 is 11 amino acids. CDR3 nucleotide sequence: TGCAGCGCCCGACAGGGCAAGACACAGTACTTC. It specifies CSARQGKTQYF.